This entry lists 5 T cell receptor beta chains sequenced from one sample in a study of PD-L1 blockade in urothelial cancer. The time point denotes: pretreatment peripheral blood. The protocol was immunoSEQ multiplex PCR, while the TCRdb copy is restricted to in-frame clones and leaves out a portion. The table includes tens of thousands of clones, roughly 84% detected once. Sample: PBMCs, taken around atezolizumab (anti-PD-L1) treatment. These TCRs come from a woman in her seventies with urothelial cancer.

CDR3 DNA sequence: TGTGCCAGCAGTCGGGGGACTAGCGGGGCCTACGAGCAGTACTTC. Its translation: CASSRGTSGAYEQYF. This chain uses TRBV5-8 with TRBJ2-7, with TRBD2 identical over 13 bases. Trimming cost V 5 bases and J 2 bases; bases outside gene matches: 4. The germline CDR1 and CDR2 sequences are SGHTS and YDEGEE. The CDR3 is 15 amino acids.

The CDR3 coding sequence is TGTGCCTGGAACGCGGGGGATGAAAAACTGTTTTTT. Residues: CAWNAGDEKLFF. The rearrangement links TRBV30 to TRBJ1-4, with D perhaps matching TRBD1 (5 bases). Germline V gene sequence: CDR1 GTSNPN, CDR2 SVGIG (reference sequence). There are 12 residues in the CDR3. V was clipped by 4 bases and J by 6 bases, with 9 bases between them.

The chain carries TRBV19 and TRBJ1-1; the D gene is possibly TRBD1 (5 bases). This CDR3 is 16 amino acids long. V was trimmed by 1 base and J by 4 bases, leaving 16 bases between them. The germline V gene has CDR1 LNHDA and CDR2 SQIVND (reference sequence). CDR3 loop: CASSIGQLGFRTEAFF. CDR3 coding DNA: TGTGCCAGTAGTATAGGACAGTTAGGTTTTCGCACTGAAGCTTTCTTT.

The J gene is TRBJ1-3, the V gene TRBV6-5; 8 positions match TRBD1. V shed 0 bases, J shed 3 bases, and the junction held 1 base outside the gene matches. The CDR3 spans 15 residues. Germline V lookup: CDR1 MNHEY, CDR2 SVGAGI. This chain's CDR3 is CASSYSGTGGNTIYF. CDR3 bases: TGTGCCAGCAGTTACTCCGGGACAGGTGGAAACACCATATATTTT.

The chain recombines TRBV10-2 with TRBJ2-2; possible D gene TRBD2, 6 bases. In germline, CDR1 is WSHSY, CDR2 SAAADI. Trimming left V 6 bases short and J 6 bases short, with 14 bases between. This CDR3 is 14 amino acids long. The CDR3 bases are TGCGCCAGCAGCAAGACTAGGAGCGCCGGGGAGCTGTTTTTT. It encodes CASSKTRSAGELFF.